The rows below give T cell receptor beta chains drawn from one sample of a study of T cells in narcolepsy. Assay used: immunoSEQ multiplex PCR; TCRdb lists only in-frame clones, some missing. The sample has some 34,000 clones; 81% are singletons. Sequencing input: memory (CD45RA-) CD4+ T cells from blood. These receptors all stem from a human donor in good health. Both conserved end residues are part of each CDR3. Each record gives: V gene, D gene, J gene, clone size, CDR3 protein, CDR3 DNA. D genes are given only for firm matches. The size entry is marked missing in some rows and otherwise reads once, few, many or a size class.

TRBV15	.	TRBJ2-5	.	CATSRDRGGETQYF	TGTGCCACCAGCAGAGATCGTGGTGGAGAGACCCAGTACTTC
TRBV6-1	.	TRBJ1-4	once	CASSVRGLEKLFF	TGTGCCAGCAGTGTCCGGGGATTGGAAAAACTGTTTTTT
TRBV14	.	TRBJ1-1	.	CASSQGVRHTEAFF	TGTGCCAGCAGCCAGGGGGTCCGGCACACTGAAGCTTTCTTT
TRBV5-1	TRBD2	TRBJ2-1	.	CASSLLAGEYNEQFF	TGCGCCAGCAGTCTACTAGCGGGAGAGTACAATGAGCAGTTCTTC
TRBV5-1	.	TRBJ2-7	.	CASSGHKGPTRLNYEQYF	TGCGCCAGCAGCGGACACAAGGGCCCCACACGGTTAAACTACGAGCAGTACTTC
TRBV6-1	.	TRBJ1-2	.	CASSEGARPGYTF	TGTGCCAGCAGTGAAGGGGCTCGTCCAGGCTACACCTTC
TRBV12-1	.	TRBJ2-1	.	CASSFALADIYNEQFF	TGTGCCAGCAGCTTTGCACTAGCAGATATCTACAATGAGCAGTTCTTC
TRBV6-1	.	TRBJ2-7	.	CASIRAYEQYF	TGTGCCAGCATTCGGGCCTACGAGCAGTACTTC
TRBV9	TRBD2	TRBJ2-3	.	CASSVEPAGGLTDTQYF	TGTGCCAGCAGCGTAGAGCCAGCGGGGGGGCTTACAGATACGCAGTATTTT
TRBV5-4	.	TRBJ1-3	.	CASRPDGTSGNTIYF	TGTGCCAGCAGACCTGACGGGACCTCTGGAAACACCATATATTTT
TRBV5-4	.	TRBJ1-2	.	CASSLDPSDRNHYGYTF	TGTGCCAGCAGCTTGGATCCCTCCGACAGGAACCACTATGGCTACACCTTC
TRBV14	.	TRBJ2-1	few	CASSPRRGNEQFF	TGTGCCAGCAGCCCGAGACGGGGCAATGAGCAGTTCTTC
TRBV6-5	TRBD1	TRBJ1-1	.	CASSPTGLNTEAFF	TGTGCCAGCAGTCCGACAGGGCTAAACACTGAAGCTTTCTTT
TRBV27	.	TRBJ1-2	.	CASSLSGRGYTF	TGTGCCAGCAGTTTATCAGGGCGTGGCTACACCTTC
TRBV5-6	.	TRBJ1-4	medium-sized	CASSTYRRATNEKLFF	TGTGCCAGCAGCACCTATCGTAGGGCAACTAATGAAAAACTGTTTTTT
TRBV27	TRBD2	TRBJ2-7	few	CASREMGLAGIEQYF	TGTGCCAGCAGGGAGATGGGACTAGCGGGAATCGAGCAGTACTTC
TRBV6-1	.	TRBJ2-2	.	CASRAYGLTGELFF	TGTGCCAGCAGGGCGTACGGGCTCACCGGGGAGCTGTTTTTT
TRBV11-2	.	TRBJ1-6	.	CASSYDQGPPNSPLHF	TGTGCCAGCAGCTATGACCAGGGACCGCCTAATTCACCCCTCCACTTT
TRBV7-2	.	TRBJ2-3	.	CASSFFSRGPVHTQYF	TGTGCCAGCAGCTTCTTCTCGCGGGGGCCGGTCCATACGCAGTATTTT
TRBV6-5	TRBD2	TRBJ2-7	.	CASSPLAGTYEQYF	TGTGCCAGCAGTCCCCTAGCGGGGACCTACGAGCAGTACTTC
TRBV5-1	.	TRBJ1-1	once	CASSWIQEKGSEAFF	TGCGCCAGCAGCTGGATTCAGGAAAAAGGGTCTGAAGCTTTCTTT
TRBV30	.	TRBJ1-1	.	CAWSLGNTEAFF	TGTGCCTGGAGCCTAGGGAACACTGAAGCTTTCTTT
TRBV7-7	.	TRBJ2-5	.	CASSFGYQETQYF	TGTGCTAGCAGCTTCGGGTACCAAGAGACCCAGTACTTC
TRBV11-2	.	TRBJ1-5	.	CASSSQTGQPQHF	TGTGCCAGCAGCTCTCAAACAGGGCAGCCCCAGCATTTT
TRBV6-6	.	TRBJ1-3	.	CASSFQGTGNTIYF	TGTGCCAGCAGTTTCCAGGGAACTGGAAACACCATATATTTT
TRBV6-5	.	TRBJ1-1	.	CASSYGGVGNTEAFF	TGTGCCAGCAGTTACGGAGGGGTCGGGAACACTGAAGCTTTCTTT
TRBV5-4	TRBD2	TRBJ2-7	.	CASSPGVIAGGYEQYF	TGTGCCAGCAGCCCGGGGGTAATAGCGGGAGGGTACGAGCAGTACTTC
TRBV11-2	.	TRBJ1-4	.	CASRPGGGEEKLFF	TGTGCCAGCAGGCCTGGCGGGGGGGAAGAAAAACTGTTTTTT
TRBV25-1	.	TRBJ1-4	.	CASSEGSGRENEKLFF	TGTGCCAGCAGTGAAGGTTCGGGACGGGAAAATGAAAAACTGTTTTTT
TRBV18	.	TRBJ2-3	.	CASSPGQSDTQYF	TGTGCCAGCTCACCGGGACAATCAGATACGCAGTATTTT
TRBV5-5	.	TRBJ1-4	.	CASSPYTWATNEKLFF	TGTGCCAGCAGCCCTTACACGTGGGCAACTAATGAAAAACTGTTTTTT
TRBV2	.	TRBJ2-2	once	CASSERVTGELFF	TGTGCCAGCAGTGAAAGGGTAACCGGGGAGCTGTTTTTT
TRBV5-4	.	TRBJ1-2	.	CASSLVGMDGYTF	TGTGCCAGCAGCTTGGTAGGGATGGATGGCTACACCTTC
TRBV4-2	TRBD2	TRBJ2-7	.	CASSQDLSSGLEQYF	TGTGCCAGCAGCCAAGATCTTTCTAGCGGCCTCGAGCAGTACTTC
TRBV4-2	.	TRBJ2-2	few	CASSQGTGPGELFF	TGTGCCAGCAGCCAGGGTACAGGGCCCGGGGAGCTGTTTTTT
TRBV7-2	TRBD2	TRBJ2-7	few	CASSLSLGRGNYEQYF	TGTGCCAGCAGCTTAAGTTTAGGGCGGGGGAACTACGAGCAGTACTTC
TRBV6-5	TRBD1	TRBJ2-7	few	CASSGTGARYEQYF	TGTGCCAGCAGCGGGACAGGGGCCCGCTACGAGCAGTACTTC
TRBV6-1	TRBD1	TRBJ1-5	.	CASRGTGGLQPQHF	TGTGCCAGCAGGGGGACAGGGGGACTTCAGCCCCAGCATTTT
TRBV5-1	.	TRBJ2-7	.	CASRFWDSFYEQYF	TGCGCCAGCAGGTTCTGGGACTCCTTCTACGAGCAGTACTTC
TRBV2	.	TRBJ2-1	.	CASQASNSYNEQFF	TGTGCCAGCCAAGCCTCCAACTCCTACAATGAGCAGTTCTTC
TRBV10-3	TRBD1	TRBJ2-7	.	CAISRDRDRHEQYF	TGTGCCATCAGTCGGGACAGGGATCGCCACGAGCAGTACTTC
TRBV6-1	.	TRBJ1-1	.	CASRGRTEAFF	TGTGCCAGCAGGGGACGAACTGAAGCTTTCTTT
TRBV27	TRBD1	TRBJ1-2	.	CASRGTAVYGYTF	TGTGCCAGCAGGGGGACAGCGGTGTATGGCTACACCTTC
TRBV6-1	TRBD1	TRBJ1-2	.	CASNADRADGYTF	TGTGCCAGCAATGCGGACAGGGCGGATGGCTACACCTTC
TRBV7-9	.	TRBJ1-2	few	CASSSRNRENGGYTF	TGTGCCAGCAGCTCACGTAACCGGGAGAATGGAGGCTACACCTTC
TRBV11-3	.	TRBJ2-7	.	CASSLEARGSEQYF	TGTGCCAGCAGCTTAGAGGCTAGAGGGAGCGAGCAGTACTTC
TRBV5-1	TRBD2	TRBJ2-1	few	CASSPASGSSYNEQFF	TGCGCCAGCAGCCCGGCCAGCGGGAGCTCCTACAATGAGCAGTTCTTC
TRBV6-5	.	TRBJ1-2	.	CASSRTGTSNYGYTF	TGTGCCAGCAGTAGGACGGGGACTTCGAACTATGGCTACACCTTC
TRBV6-6	TRBD2	TRBJ2-1	.	CASSWSSGRDEQFF	TGTGCCAGCAGTTGGTCTAGCGGGAGAGATGAGCAGTTCTTC
TRBV11-3	TRBD2	TRBJ2-1	.	CASSAPGLAAINEQFF	TGTGCCAGCAGCGCCCCGGGACTAGCGGCTATAAATGAGCAGTTCTTC
TRBV5-4	.	TRBJ1-2	.	CASSSRTREGRYGYTF	TGTGCCAGCAGCTCAAGAACCAGGGAAGGGAGGTATGGCTACACCTTC
TRBV30	.	TRBJ2-6	.	CAWTSRELNVLTF	TGTGCCTGGACTAGCCGGGAGCTTAACGTCCTGACTTTC
TRBV2	.	TRBJ1-1	.	CASRAEFTEAFF	TGTGCCAGCAGGGCGGAGTTCACTGAAGCTTTCTTT
TRBV19	.	TRBJ1-1	.	CASSIGAVGNTEAFF	TGTGCCAGTAGTATTGGGGCGGTGGGAAACACTGAAGCTTTCTTT